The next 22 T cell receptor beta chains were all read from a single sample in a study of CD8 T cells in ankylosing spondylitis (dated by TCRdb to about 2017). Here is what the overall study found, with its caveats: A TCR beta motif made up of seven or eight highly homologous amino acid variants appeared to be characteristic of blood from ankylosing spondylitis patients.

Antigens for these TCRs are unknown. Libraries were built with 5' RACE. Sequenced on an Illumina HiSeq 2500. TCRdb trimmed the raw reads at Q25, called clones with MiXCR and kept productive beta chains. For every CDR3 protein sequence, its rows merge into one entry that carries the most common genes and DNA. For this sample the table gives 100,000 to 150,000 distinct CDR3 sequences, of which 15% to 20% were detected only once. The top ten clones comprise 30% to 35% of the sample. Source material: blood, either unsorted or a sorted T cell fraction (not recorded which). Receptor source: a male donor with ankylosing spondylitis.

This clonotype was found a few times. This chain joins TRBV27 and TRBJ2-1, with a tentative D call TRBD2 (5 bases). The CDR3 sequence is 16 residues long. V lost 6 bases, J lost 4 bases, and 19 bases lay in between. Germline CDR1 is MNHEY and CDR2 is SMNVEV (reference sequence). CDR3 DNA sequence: TGTGCCAGCAGGAAACTTCTAGCTCCCGATTACAATGAGCAGTTCTTC. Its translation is CASRKLLAPDYNEQFF.

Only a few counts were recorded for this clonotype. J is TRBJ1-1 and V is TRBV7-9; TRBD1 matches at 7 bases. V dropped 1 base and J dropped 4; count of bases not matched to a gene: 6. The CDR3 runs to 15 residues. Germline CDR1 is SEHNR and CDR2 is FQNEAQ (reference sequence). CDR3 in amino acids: CASSLVIRGRTEAFF. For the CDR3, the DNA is TGTGCCAGCAGCTTAGTCATTAGGGGGCGCACTGAAGCTTTCTTT.

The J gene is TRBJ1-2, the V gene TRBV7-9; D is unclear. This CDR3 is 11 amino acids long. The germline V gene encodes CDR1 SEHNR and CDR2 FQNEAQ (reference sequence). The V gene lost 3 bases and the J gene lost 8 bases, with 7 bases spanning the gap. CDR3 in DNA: TGTGCCAGCAGCTTCAGTGGCGGCTACACCTTC. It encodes CASSFSGGYTF.

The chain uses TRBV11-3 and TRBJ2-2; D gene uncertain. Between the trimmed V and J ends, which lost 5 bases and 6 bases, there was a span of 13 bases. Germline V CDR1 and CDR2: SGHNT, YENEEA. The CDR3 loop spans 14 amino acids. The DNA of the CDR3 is TGTGCCAGCAGCACAAGCCCTGCGGCCGGGGAGCTGTTTTTT. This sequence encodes CASSTSPAAGELFF.

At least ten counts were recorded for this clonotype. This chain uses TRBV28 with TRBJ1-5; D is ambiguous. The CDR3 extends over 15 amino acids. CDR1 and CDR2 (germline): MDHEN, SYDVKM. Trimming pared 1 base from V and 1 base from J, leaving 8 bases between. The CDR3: CASSLFPLSNQPQHF. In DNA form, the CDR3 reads TGTGCCAGCAGTTTATTTCCGTTGAGCAATCAGCCCCAGCATTTT.

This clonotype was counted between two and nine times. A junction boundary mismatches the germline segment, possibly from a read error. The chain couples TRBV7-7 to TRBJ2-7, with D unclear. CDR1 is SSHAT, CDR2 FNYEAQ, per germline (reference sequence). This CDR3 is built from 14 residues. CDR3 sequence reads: CASTKIRVTYEQYF. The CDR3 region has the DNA TGTGCTAGCACCAAGATTCGGGTTACCTACGAGCAGTACTTC.

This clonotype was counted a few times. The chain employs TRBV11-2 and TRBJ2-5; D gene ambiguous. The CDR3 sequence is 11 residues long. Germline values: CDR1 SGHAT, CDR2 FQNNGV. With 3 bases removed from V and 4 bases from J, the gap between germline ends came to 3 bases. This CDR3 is CASSFSETQYF. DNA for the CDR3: TGTGCCAGCAGCTTTTCAGAGACCCAGTACTTC.

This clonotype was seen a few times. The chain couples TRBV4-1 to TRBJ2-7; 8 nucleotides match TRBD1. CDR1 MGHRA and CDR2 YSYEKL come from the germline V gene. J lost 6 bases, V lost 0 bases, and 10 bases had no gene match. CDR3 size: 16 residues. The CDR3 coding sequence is TGCGCCAGCAGCCAAGAAGACAGGGGCGACCGTCTCGAGCAGTACTTC. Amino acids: CASSQEDRGDRLEQYF.

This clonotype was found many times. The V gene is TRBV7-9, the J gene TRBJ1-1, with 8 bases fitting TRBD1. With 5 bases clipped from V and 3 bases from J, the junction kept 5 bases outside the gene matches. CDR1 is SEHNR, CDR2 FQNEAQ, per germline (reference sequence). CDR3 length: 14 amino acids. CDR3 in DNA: TGTGCCAGCAGCCTAGGACAGGGTGACACTGAAGCTTTCTTT. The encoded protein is CASSLGQGDTEAFF.

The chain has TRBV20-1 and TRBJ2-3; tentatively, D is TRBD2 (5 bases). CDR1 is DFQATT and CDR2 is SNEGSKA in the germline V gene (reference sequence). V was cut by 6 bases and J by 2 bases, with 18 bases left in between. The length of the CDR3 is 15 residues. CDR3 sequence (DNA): TGCAGTGCCGGAGGAGTGTCCGACCTCACAGATACGCAGTATTTT. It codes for CSAGGVSDLTDTQYF.

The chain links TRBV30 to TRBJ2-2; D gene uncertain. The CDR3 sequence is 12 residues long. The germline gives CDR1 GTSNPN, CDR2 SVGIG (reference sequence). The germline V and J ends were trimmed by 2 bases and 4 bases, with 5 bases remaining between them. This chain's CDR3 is CAWSKGTGELFF. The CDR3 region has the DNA TGTGCCTGGAGTAAGGGCACCGGGGAGCTGTTTTTT.

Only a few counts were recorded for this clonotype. Here the CDR3 reads CASSVNLQGLAGARSSYNEQFF. The CDR3 nucleotides are TGTGCCAGCAGCGTAAACCTCCAAGGACTAGCGGGAGCACGAAGCTCCTACAATGAGCAGTTCTTC. The chain joins TRBV9 to TRBJ2-1, with TRBD2 matching over 13 bases. This CDR3 contains 22 residues. V trimming: 1 base; J trimming: 0 bases; junction bases outside the gene matches: 16. CDR1 SGDLS and CDR2 YYNGEE come from the germline V gene.

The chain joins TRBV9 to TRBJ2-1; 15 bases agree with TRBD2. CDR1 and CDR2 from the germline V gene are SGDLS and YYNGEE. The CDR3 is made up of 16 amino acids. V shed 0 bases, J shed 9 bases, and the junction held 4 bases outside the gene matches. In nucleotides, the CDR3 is TGTGCCAGCAGCGTAGGCGGACTAGCGGGAGGGGGTGAGCAGTTCTTC. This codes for CASSVGGLAGGGEQFF.

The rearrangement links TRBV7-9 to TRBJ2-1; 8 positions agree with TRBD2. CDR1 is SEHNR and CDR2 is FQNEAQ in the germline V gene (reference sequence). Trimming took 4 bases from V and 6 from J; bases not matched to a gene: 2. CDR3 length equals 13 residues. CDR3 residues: CASSWTSRNEQFF. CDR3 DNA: TGTGCCAGCAGCTGGACTAGCCGCAATGAGCAGTTCTTC.

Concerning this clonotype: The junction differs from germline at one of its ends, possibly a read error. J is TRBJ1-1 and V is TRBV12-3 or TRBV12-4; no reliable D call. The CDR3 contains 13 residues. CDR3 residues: CASILGRATEAFF. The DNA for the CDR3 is TGTGCCAGCATTTTAGGGAGGGCAACTGAAGCTTTCTTT.

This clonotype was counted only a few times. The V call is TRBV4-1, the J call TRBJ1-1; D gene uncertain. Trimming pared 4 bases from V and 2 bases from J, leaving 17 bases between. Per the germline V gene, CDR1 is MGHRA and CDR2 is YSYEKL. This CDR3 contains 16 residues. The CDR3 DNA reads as TGCGCCAGCAGCCCGCCCCCAATCGACACCAACACTGAAGCTTTCTTT. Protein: CASSPPPIDTNTEAFF.

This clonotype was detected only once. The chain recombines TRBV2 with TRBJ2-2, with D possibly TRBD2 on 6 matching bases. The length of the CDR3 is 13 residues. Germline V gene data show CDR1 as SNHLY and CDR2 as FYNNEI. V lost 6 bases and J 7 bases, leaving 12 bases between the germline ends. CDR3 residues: CASSRRDVGELFF. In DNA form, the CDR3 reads TGTGCCAGCAGCAGGAGGGACGTCGGGGAGCTGTTTTTT.

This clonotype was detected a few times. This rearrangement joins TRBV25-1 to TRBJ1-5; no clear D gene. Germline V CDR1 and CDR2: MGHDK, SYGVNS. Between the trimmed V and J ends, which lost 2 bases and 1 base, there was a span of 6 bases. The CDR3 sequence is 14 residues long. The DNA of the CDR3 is TGTGCCAGCAGTGAAGTCGGGAGCAATCAGCCCCAGCATTTT. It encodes CASSEVGSNQPQHF. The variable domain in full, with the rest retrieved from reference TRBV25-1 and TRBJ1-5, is EADIYQTPRYLVIGTGKKITLECSQTMGHDKMYWYQQDPGMELHLIHYSYGVNSTEKGDLSSESTVSRIRTEHFPLTLESARPSHTSQYLCASSEVGSNQPQHFGDGTRLSIL.

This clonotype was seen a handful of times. The CDR3 DNA is TGTGCCAGCAGGGACAGGGGGTTTAACTATGGCTACACCTTC. This encodes CASRDRGFNYGYTF. The genes are TRBV6-1 and TRBJ1-2; TRBD1 matches 10 bases. V was pared by 6 bases and J by 1 base, with 2 bases of the junction left unmatched. Germline V gene data show CDR1 as MNHNS and CDR2 as SASEGT. The CDR3 is made up of 14 amino acids.

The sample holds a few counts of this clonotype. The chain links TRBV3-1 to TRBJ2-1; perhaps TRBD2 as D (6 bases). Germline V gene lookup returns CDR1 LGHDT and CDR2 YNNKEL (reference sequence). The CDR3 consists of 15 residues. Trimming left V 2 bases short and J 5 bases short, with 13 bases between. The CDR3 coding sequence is TGTGCCAGCAGCCAACTGGCTAGCGATAACAATGAGCAGTTCTTC. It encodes CASSQLASDNNEQFF.

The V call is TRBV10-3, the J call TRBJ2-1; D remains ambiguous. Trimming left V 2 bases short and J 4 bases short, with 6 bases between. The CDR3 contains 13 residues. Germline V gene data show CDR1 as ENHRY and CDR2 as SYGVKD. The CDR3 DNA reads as TGTGCCATCAGTGAGGACGGATACAATGAGCAGTTCTTC. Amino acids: CAISEDGYNEQFF.

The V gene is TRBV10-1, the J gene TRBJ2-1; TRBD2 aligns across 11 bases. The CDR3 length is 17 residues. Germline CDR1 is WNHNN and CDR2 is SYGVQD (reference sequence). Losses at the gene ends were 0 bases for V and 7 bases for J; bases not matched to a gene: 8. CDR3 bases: TGCGCCAGCAGTGAGTCGCTGCGACTAGCGGGGACGAATGAGCAGTTCTTC. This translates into CASSESLRLAGTNEQFF.